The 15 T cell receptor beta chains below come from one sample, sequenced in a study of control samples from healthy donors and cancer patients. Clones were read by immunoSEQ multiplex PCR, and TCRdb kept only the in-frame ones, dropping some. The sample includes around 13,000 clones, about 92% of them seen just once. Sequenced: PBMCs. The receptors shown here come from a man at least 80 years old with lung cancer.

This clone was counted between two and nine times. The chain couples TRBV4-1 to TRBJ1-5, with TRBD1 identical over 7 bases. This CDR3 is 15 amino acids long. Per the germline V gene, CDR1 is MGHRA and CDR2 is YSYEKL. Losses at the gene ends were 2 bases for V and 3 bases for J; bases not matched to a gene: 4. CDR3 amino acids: CASSQIDRDNQPQHF. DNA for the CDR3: TGCGCCAGCAGCCAAATTGACAGGGACAATCAGCCCCAGCATTTT.

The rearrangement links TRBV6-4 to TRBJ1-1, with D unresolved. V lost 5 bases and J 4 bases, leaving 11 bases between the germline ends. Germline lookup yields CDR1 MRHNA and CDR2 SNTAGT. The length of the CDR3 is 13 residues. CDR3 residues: CASSSKLGTEAFF. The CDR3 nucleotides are TGTGCCAGCAGTTCCAAATTGGGCACTGAAGCTTTCTTT.

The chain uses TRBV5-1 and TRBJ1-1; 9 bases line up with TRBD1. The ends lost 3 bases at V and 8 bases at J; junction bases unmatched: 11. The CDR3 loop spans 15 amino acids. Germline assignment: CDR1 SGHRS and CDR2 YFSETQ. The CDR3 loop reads CASSSATGTGREAFF. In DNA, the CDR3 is TGCGCCAGCAGCTCCGCTACCGGGACAGGGAGAGAAGCTTTCTTT.

The CDR3 loop reads CASSREGTDTQYF. The CDR3 nucleotides read TGCGCCAGCAGTAGGGAGGGCACAGATACGCAGTATTTT. This chain uses TRBV10-1 with TRBJ2-3; D possibly corresponds to TRBD2 (6 bases). The V gene's germline CDR1 is WNHNN and CDR2 SYGVQD (reference sequence). This CDR3 region has 13 residues. V shed 5 bases and J shed 1 base, with 7 bases lying between them.

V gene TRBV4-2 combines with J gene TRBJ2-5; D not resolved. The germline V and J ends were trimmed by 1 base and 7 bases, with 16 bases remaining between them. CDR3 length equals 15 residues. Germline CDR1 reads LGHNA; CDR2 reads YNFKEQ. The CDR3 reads CASSQVTGPTPTQYF. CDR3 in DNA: TGTGCCAGCAGCCAAGTAACCGGGCCCACACCGACCCAGTACTTC.

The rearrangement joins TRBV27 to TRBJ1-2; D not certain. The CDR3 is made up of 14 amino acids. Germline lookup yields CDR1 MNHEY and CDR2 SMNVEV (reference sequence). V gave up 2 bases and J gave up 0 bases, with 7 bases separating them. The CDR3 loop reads CASSLQYSNYGYTF. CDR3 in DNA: TGTGCCAGCAGTTTACAGTATTCTAACTATGGCTACACCTTC.

The CDR3 bases are TGTGCCAGCAGCTTAGAGGGGGAGGAGCAGTTCTTC. Translation: CASSLEGEEQFF. The chain recombines TRBV11-2 with TRBJ2-1; D possibly uses TRBD1 or TRBD2 (5 bases each). The CDR3 sequence is 12 residues long. Trimming removed 0 bases at V and 10 bases at J, with 7 bases between. CDR1 SGHAT and CDR2 FQNNGV come from the germline V gene. The variable domain in full, with the rest retrieved from reference TRBV11-2 and TRBJ2-1, is EAGVAQSPRYKIIEKRQSVAFWCNPISGHATLYWYQQILGQGPKLLIQFQNNGVVDDSQLPKDRFSAERLKGVDSTLKIQPAKLEDSAVYLCASSLEGEEQFFGPGTRLTVL.

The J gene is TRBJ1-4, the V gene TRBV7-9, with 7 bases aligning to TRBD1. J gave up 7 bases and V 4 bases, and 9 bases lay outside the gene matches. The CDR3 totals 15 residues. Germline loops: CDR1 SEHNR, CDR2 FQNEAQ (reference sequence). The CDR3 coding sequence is TGTGCCAGCAGCTCGCAGACAGGGCAGGGTGAAAAACTGTTTTTT. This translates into CASSSQTGQGEKLFF.

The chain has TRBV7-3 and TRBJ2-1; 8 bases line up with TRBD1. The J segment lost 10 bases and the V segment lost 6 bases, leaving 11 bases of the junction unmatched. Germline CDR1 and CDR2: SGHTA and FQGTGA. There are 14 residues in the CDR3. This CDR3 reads CASSRGQGPFEQFF. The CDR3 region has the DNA TGTGCCAGCAGTCGCGGACAGGGACCTTTCGAGCAGTTCTTC. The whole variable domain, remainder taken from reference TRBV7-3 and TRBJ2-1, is GAGVSQTPSNKVTEKGKYVELRCDPISGHTALYWYRQSLGQGPEFLIYFQGTGAADDSGLPNDRFFAVRPEGSVSTLKIQRTERGDSAVYLCASSRGQGPFEQFFGPGTRLTVL.

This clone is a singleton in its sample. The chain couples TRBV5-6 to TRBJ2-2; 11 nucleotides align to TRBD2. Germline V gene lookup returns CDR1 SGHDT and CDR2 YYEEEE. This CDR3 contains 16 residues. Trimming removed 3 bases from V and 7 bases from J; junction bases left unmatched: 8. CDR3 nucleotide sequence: TGTGCCAGCAGCTCGCTGACTAGCGGGGTCGGCGGGGAGCTGTTTTTT. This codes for CASSSLTSGVGGELFF.

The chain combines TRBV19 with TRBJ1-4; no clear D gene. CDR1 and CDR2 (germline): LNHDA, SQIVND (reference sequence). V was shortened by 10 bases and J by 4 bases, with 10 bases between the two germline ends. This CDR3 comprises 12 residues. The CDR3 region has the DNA TGTGCCACACGGGAGAGTAATGAAAAACTGTTTTTT. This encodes CATRESNEKLFF.

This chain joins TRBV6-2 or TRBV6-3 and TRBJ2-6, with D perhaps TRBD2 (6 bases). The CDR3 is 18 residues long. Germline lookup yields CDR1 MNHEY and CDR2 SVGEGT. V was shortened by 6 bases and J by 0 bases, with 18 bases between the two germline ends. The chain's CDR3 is CASSGGGAKFSGANVLTF. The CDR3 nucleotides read TGTGCCAGCAGCGGTGGAGGGGCGAAGTTCTCTGGGGCCAACGTCCTGACTTTC.

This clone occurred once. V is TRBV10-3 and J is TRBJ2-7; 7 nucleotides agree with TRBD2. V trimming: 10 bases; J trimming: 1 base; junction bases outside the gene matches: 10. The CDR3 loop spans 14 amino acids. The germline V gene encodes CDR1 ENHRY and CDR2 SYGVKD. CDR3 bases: TGTGCCACTAAGGGAGGGCCGGGATCCTACGAGCAGTACGTC. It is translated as CATKGGPGSYEQYV.

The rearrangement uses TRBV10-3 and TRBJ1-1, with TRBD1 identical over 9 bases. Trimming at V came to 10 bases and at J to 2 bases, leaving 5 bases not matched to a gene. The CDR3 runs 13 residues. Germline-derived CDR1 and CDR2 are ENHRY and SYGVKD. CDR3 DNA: TGTGCCAGCGGGACAGGGCTAAACACTGAAGCTTTCTTT. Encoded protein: CASGTGLNTEAFF.

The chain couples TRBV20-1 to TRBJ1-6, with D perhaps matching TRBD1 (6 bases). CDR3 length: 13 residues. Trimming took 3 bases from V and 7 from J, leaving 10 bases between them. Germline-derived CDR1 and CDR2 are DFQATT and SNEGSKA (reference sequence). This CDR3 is CSASSGVNSPLHF. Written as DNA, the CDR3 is TGCAGTGCTAGTTCAGGGGTCAATTCACCCCTCCACTTT.